What follows are 29 T cell receptor beta chains derived from one specimen sequenced in a study of T-cell memory formation after mild COVID-19. MiXCR, applied by TCRdb to the 5' RACE reads, yields one record per CDR3 protein. The sample yields roughly 51,000 distinct CDR3 sequences, approximately 6.6% seen once. Sample: PBMCs or a T cell subset sorted from them (not recorded which). The receptors shown here come from a man aged 18 to 30 who had mild COVID-19 (a few samples of this study predate the infection). Cell type and time point are not known.

The chain uses TRBV7-8 and TRBJ1-5, with D unresolved. Germline CDR1 and CDR2: SGHVS and FQNEAQ. The CDR3 loop spans 17 amino acids. V lost 1 base to trimming and J lost 0 bases, with 13 bases between them. The CDR3 coding sequence is TGTGCCAGCAGCTTAGATTCAGGCGCGTATAGCAATCAGCCCCAGCATTTT. Translated: CASSLDSGAYSNQPQHF.

This clonotype showed up just a few times. V gene TRBV5-1 combines with J gene TRBJ2-3, with D possibly called TRBD1 or TRBD2 (5 bases each). V gave up 4 bases and J gave up 6 bases, with 18 bases separating them. The CDR3 sequence is 15 residues long. Germline loops: CDR1 SGHRS, CDR2 YFSETQ. The CDR3 DNA follows: TGCGCCAGCAGCGAGGGGACCCCACGGATGGATACGCAGTATTTT. It encodes CASSEGTPRMDTQYF. The whole variable domain, remainder taken from reference TRBV5-1 and TRBJ2-3, is KAGVTQTPRYLIKTRGQQVTLSCSPISGHRSVSWYQQTPGQGLQFLFEYFSETQRNKGNFPGRFSGRQFSNSRSEMNVSTLELGDSALYLCASSEGTPRMDTQYFGPGTRLTVL.

This clonotype turned up a few times. The chain couples TRBV6-5 to TRBJ2-7; no reliable D call. The germline gives CDR1 MNHEY, CDR2 SVGAGI. This CDR3 region has 14 residues. The V end was cut by 2 bases, the J end by 0 bases, with 8 bases between. The CDR3: CASSYRVDSYEQYF. CDR3 nucleotides: TGTGCCAGCAGTTACCGGGTGGACTCCTACGAGCAGTACTTC.

The chain employs TRBV29-1 and TRBJ1-2, with 9 bases lining up with TRBD1. CDR1 SQVTM and CDR2 ANQGSEA come from the germline V gene. Germline trimming cut 6 bases from V and 6 bases from J; bases unmatched to any gene: 2. This CDR3 comprises 11 residues. Written as DNA, the CDR3 is TGCAGCGTCAGACAGGGGGATGGCTACACCTTC. This translates into CSVRQGDGYTF. Full variable domain (remainder filled in from reference TRBV29-1 and TRBJ1-2): SAVISQKPSRDICQRGTSLTIQCQVDSQVTMMFWYRQQPGQSLTLIATANQGSEATYESGFVIDKFPISRPNLTFSTLTVSNMSPEDSSIYLCSVRQGDGYTFGSGTRLTVV.

The gene calls are TRBV20-1 and TRBJ1-4; D unresolved. CDR1 is DFQATT and CDR2 is SNEGSKA in the germline V gene (reference sequence). The length of the CDR3 is 13 residues. Trimming took 6 bases from V and 4 from J, leaving 12 bases between them. The CDR3 reads CSAPGVVNEKLFF. In DNA, the CDR3 is TGCAGTGCCCCCGGGGTGGTTAATGAAAAACTGTTTTTT.

The V and J genes are TRBV7-2 and TRBJ1-1; possible D gene TRBD1, 6 bases. The V gene lost 4 bases and the J gene lost 11 bases, with 20 bases spanning the gap. Germline V CDR1 and CDR2: SGHTA, FQGNSA. The CDR3 extends over 14 amino acids. The CDR3 bases are TGTGCCAGCAGCTCTCCCGGAACAGGGCGAATGGCTTTCTTT. Translated: CASSSPGTGRMAFF. Based on the CDR3 plus reference TRBV7-2 and TRBJ1-1, the full variable domain is GAGVSQSPSNKVTEKGKDVELRCDPISGHTALYWYRQSLGQGLEFLIYFQGNSAPDKSGLPSDRFSAERTGGSVSTLTIQRTQQEDSAVYLCASSSPGTGRMAFFGQGTRLTVV.

This clonotype was counted at least ten times. The chain uses TRBV5-4 and TRBJ2-5; 13 bases fit TRBD2. V lost 7 bases to trimming and J lost 4 bases; unmatched junction nucleotides: 13. Germline V CDR1 and CDR2: SGHNT, YYREEE (reference sequence). The length of the CDR3 is 17 residues. CDR3: CASQNGLAGARGETQYF. The CDR3 nucleotides read TGTGCCAGCCAAAACGGACTAGCGGGGGCCAGAGGAGAGACCCAGTACTTC.

A few counts support this clonotype. The J gene is TRBJ2-3, the V gene TRBV2; the match to TRBD2 covers 8 bases. CDR1 SNHLY and CDR2 FYNNEI come from the germline V gene. V shed 5 bases, J shed 4 bases, and the junction held 8 bases outside the gene matches. This CDR3 spans 15 amino acids. The CDR3 coding sequence is TGTGCCAGCAGTCCCGGGACTAGGTCATCAGATACGCAGTATTTT. Its protein product is CASSPGTRSSDTQYF.

This clonotype was detected many times. The V gene is TRBV29-1, the J gene TRBJ2-1; 7 nucleotides agree with TRBD2. The CDR3 covers 14 residues. V lost 3 bases to trimming and J lost 6 bases; unmatched junction nucleotides: 8. The V gene's germline CDR1 is SQVTM and CDR2 ANQGSEA. The CDR3 loop reads CSVERPGTINEQFF. Here the CDR3 DNA reads TGCAGCGTTGAGCGACCCGGGACTATCAATGAGCAGTTCTTC.

This chain joins TRBV20-1 and TRBJ1-5; possibly TRBD1 for D (6 bases). This CDR3 has 15 amino acids. Trimming stripped 4 bases from V and 2 bases from J, with 15 bases between. The germline gives CDR1 DFQATT, CDR2 SNEGSKA (reference sequence). Here the CDR3 reads CSAKTDRLGNQPQHF. CDR3 bases: TGCAGTGCTAAAACGGACAGACTAGGCAATCAGCCCCAGCATTTT.

This clonotype has at least ten counts. The V gene is TRBV10-3, the J gene TRBJ2-7, with TRBD1 matching 7 bases. J lost 6 bases, V lost 7 bases, and 15 bases had no gene match. The CDR3 has 15 residues. In germline, CDR1 is ENHRY, CDR2 SYGVKD. The CDR3 DNA reads TGTGCCATCACCCAGGGGGAACAGGGGCGCAGCGAGCAGTACTTC. Protein: CAITQGEQGRSEQYF.

This chain uses TRBV20-1 with TRBJ1-5; 8 bases match TRBD1. Germline V gives CDR1 DFQATT, CDR2 SNEGSKA (reference sequence). This CDR3 has 12 residues. V trimming: 3 bases; J trimming: 7 bases; junction bases outside the gene matches: 2. Here the CDR3 reads CSARTGEQPQHF. The CDR3 DNA is TGCAGTGCTAGGACAGGGGAACAGCCCCAGCATTTT.

The V call is TRBV20-1, the J call TRBJ2-5; TRBD2 matches at 11 bases. The CDR3 spans 15 residues. The germline gives CDR1 DFQATT, CDR2 SNEGSKA (reference sequence). Trimming cost V 3 bases and J 1 base; bases outside gene matches: 4. In nucleotides, the CDR3 is TGCAGTGCTAGGACCCTAGCGGGAGGCCAAGAGACCCAGTACTTC. Translating it yields CSARTLAGGQETQYF.

In its sample, this clonotype was seen once. The J gene is TRBJ1-5, the V gene TRBV19, with TRBD1 matching over 7 bases. The CDR3 runs 16 residues. Trimming took 6 bases from V and 1 from J; bases not matched to a gene: 9. Germline CDR1 is LNHDA and CDR2 is SQIVND (reference sequence). The CDR3 region has the DNA TGTGCCAGTAGCCCACGCCCAGGGGGAAGCAATCAGCCCCAGCATTTT. It specifies CASSPRPGGSNQPQHF.

This clonotype was counted ten times or more. V and J are TRBV7-2 and TRBJ2-7; TRBD2 agrees at 8 bases. The CDR3 has 12 amino acids. J gave up 6 bases and V 7 bases, and 5 bases lay outside the gene matches. CDR1 is SGHTA and CDR2 is FQGNSA in the germline V gene. This CDR3 reads CASTVAGGEQYF. The CDR3 coding sequence is TGTGCCAGCACCGTCGCGGGGGGCGAGCAGTACTTC.

This clonotype was counted at least ten times. V gene TRBV4-2 combines with J gene TRBJ2-3; TRBD1 agrees at 7 bases. After removal of 0 bases from V and 4 bases from J, the junction contained 4 bases not matched to a gene. CDR1 and CDR2 (germline): LGHNA, YNFKEQ. The CDR3 runs to 15 residues. The CDR3 DNA follows: TGTGCCAGCAGCCAAGAGACAGGGATCGCAGATACGCAGTATTTT. Translating it yields CASSQETGIADTQYF.

This clonotype was observed a handful of times. The chain couples TRBV19 to TRBJ2-3; D possibly corresponds to TRBD2 (6 bases). There are 15 residues in the CDR3. V shed 5 bases and J shed 4 bases, with 16 bases lying between them. Germline V lookup: CDR1 LNHDA, CDR2 SQIVND (reference sequence). The CDR3 protein is CASSFTRGGADTQYF. The CDR3 bases are TGTGCCAGTAGTTTCACTCGGGGAGGTGCAGATACGCAGTATTTT.

This clonotype has at least ten counts. The gene calls are TRBV9 and TRBJ2-1; no clear D gene. Trimming pared 3 bases from V and 1 base from J, leaving 14 bases between. This CDR3 has 16 residues. Germline V CDR1 and CDR2: SGDLS, YYNGEE. The CDR3 DNA reads as TGTGCCAGCAGCGAACGACCTCAAAGATCCTACAATGAGCAGTTCTTC. It codes for CASSERPQRSYNEQFF.

This clonotype was counted a few times. J is TRBJ1-1 and V is TRBV7-8, with no clear D. The CDR3 consists of 16 residues. V was trimmed by 0 bases and J by 1 base, leaving 12 bases between them. Germline CDR1 reads SGHVS; CDR2 reads FQNEAQ. CDR3 region: CASSLALSVGNTEAFF. The CDR3 DNA follows: TGTGCCAGCAGCTTAGCGCTCAGTGTGGGGAACACTGAAGCTTTCTTT.

This clonotype came up many times. V is TRBV10-3 and J is TRBJ2-3; 9 bases are a match to TRBD2. From germline, CDR1 is ENHRY and CDR2 SYGVKD. V lost 4 bases, J lost 7 bases, and 9 bases stayed unmatched. This CDR3 spans 15 amino acids. The CDR3 here is CAISAFAGGPNTQYF. The CDR3 nucleotides read TGTGCCATCAGTGCCTTCGCGGGGGGGCCGAATACGCAGTATTTT.

This clonotype was seen ten or more times. This chain connects TRBV4-1 to TRBJ2-7; D gene uncertain. There are 16 residues in the CDR3. The germline CDR1 and CDR2 sequences are MGHRA and YSYEKL. The V and J ends lost 3 bases and 2 bases respectively, with 17 bases between them. This chain's CDR3 is CASSQETWSRTYEQYF. As DNA, the CDR3 is TGCGCCAGCAGCCAGGAGACGTGGTCCCGAACCTACGAGCAGTACTTC.

The chain couples TRBV15 to TRBJ1-2; 7 positions match TRBD1. J was trimmed by 8 bases and V by 1 base; bases with no gene match: 10. This CDR3 is built from 15 residues. CDR1 LNHNV and CDR2 YYDKDF come from the germline V gene (reference sequence). The CDR3 DNA follows: TGTGCCACCAGCAGAGGCCCAGGGGGGCGTGAAGGCTACACCTTC. Amino acids: CATSRGPGGREGYTF.

This clonotype has a count of ten or more. The chain has TRBV29-1 and TRBJ1-1, with 7 bases lining up with TRBD1. Losses at the gene ends were 5 bases for V and 1 base for J; bases not matched to a gene: 7. CDR1 and CDR2 (germline): SQVTM, ANQGSEA. The CDR3 is made up of 14 amino acids. CDR3 bases: TGCAGCGTTACTACCGGGACAGCGAACACTGAAGCTTTCTTT. Translating gives CSVTTGTANTEAFF.

This clonotype was counted ten times or more. The CDR3, as DNA: TGTGCCAGCAATAACCCTAATTCACCCCTCCACTTT. As protein: CASNNPNSPLHF. The rearrangement uses TRBV6-2 or TRBV6-3 and TRBJ1-6; the D is unclear. This CDR3 is built from 12 residues. The V end was cut by 7 bases, the J end by 6 bases, with 7 bases between. CDR1 and CDR2 from the germline V gene are MNHEY and SVGEGT.

This clonotype came up a few times. CDR3 amino acids: CASVRSSGNTEAFF. The CDR3 bases are TGTGCCAGCGTTCGATCCTCGGGAAACACTGAAGCTTTCTTT. This rearrangement joins TRBV3-1 to TRBJ1-1; D gene uncertain. This CDR3 comprises 14 residues. V was pared by 8 bases and J by 2 bases, with 15 bases between. Per germline, CDR1 LGHDT and CDR2 YNNKEL (reference sequence).

The chain employs TRBV19 and TRBJ2-7, with D unclear. Looked up from germline, CDR1 is LNHDA and CDR2 is SQIVND (reference sequence). The CDR3 is 14 residues long. V was shortened by 2 bases and J by 2 bases, with 10 bases between the two germline ends. CDR3: CASSITKSPYEQYF. The CDR3 bases are TGTGCCAGTAGTATAACGAAGTCCCCCTACGAGCAGTACTTC.

This clonotype was found many times. The chain is built from TRBV5-1 and TRBJ2-7, with 8 bases fitting TRBD1. Germline-derived CDR1 and CDR2 are SGHRS and YFSETQ. The V and J ends lost 5 bases and 3 bases, in that order; junction bases with no gene match: 7. The CDR3 has 14 amino acids. CDR3 bases: TGCGCCAGCAGTTCCGGGACAGGCGACTACGAGCAGTACTTC. Translation gives CASSSGTGDYEQYF. Supplemented by reference TRBV5-1 and TRBJ2-7, the full variable domain reads KAGVTQTPRYLIKTRGQQVTLSCSPISGHRSVSWYQQTPGQGLQFLFEYFSETQRNKGNFPGRFSGRQFSNSRSEMNVSTLELGDSALYLCASSSGTGDYEQYFGPGTRLTVT.

Only a few counts were recorded for this clonotype. This rearrangement joins TRBV20-1 to TRBJ1-5; TRBD1 agrees at 9 bases. Germline CDR1 DFQATT, CDR2 SNEGSKA (reference sequence). V lost 1 base and J lost 7; bases outside the gene matches: 8. The CDR3 spans 15 residues. The CDR3 DNA sequence: TGCAGTGCTAGAGCCGGGACAGGGAGAGACCAGCCCCAGCATTTT. Amino acid sequence: CSARAGTGRDQPQHF.

This clonotype has only a few counts. This chain links TRBV5-5 with TRBJ1-5; D is unclear. Germline loops: CDR1 SGHKS, CDR2 YYEKEE (reference sequence). The CDR3 spans 15 residues. Trimming cost V 1 base and J 1 base, with 9 bases left between them. The CDR3 loop is CASSLTVWSNQPQHF. CDR3 sequence (DNA): TGTGCCAGCAGCTTGACAGTATGGAGCAATCAGCCCCAGCATTTT.